Listed below are T cell receptor beta chains from one sample, sequenced in a study of blood T cell repertoires in COVID-19. Produced via immunoSEQ multiplex PCR; TCRdb's table is partial and in-frame only. The table lists around 210,000 clones, roughly 90% of them singletons. Sequenced material: peripheral blood. The receptors derive from a man in his fifties or sixties with COVID-19, enrolled during active disease. Both conserved end residues are part of each CDR3. The D gene is left open where the match is weak. Clone size is not always given. Where it is, it says once, few, many or a class for expanded clones.

.	TRBV4-2	TRBJ1-4	.	TGTGCCAGCAGCCAAGATTTAAGGGGAGGGCAAAAACTGTTTTTT	CASSQDLRGGQKLFF
TRBD1	TRBV7-6	TRBJ1-1	.	TGTGCCAGCAGCACTAGACAGGGGGCGAGGACTGAAGCTTTCTTT	CASSTRQGARTEAFF
TRBD2	TRBV13	TRBJ2-2	few	TGTGCCAGCAGACTGCGGGGGGCCCTCGGCGGCGGGGAGCTGTTTTTT	CASRLRGALGGGELFF
.	TRBV29-1	TRBJ2-3	.	TGCAGCGTTGAACCAGGGGGCACAGATACGCAGTATTTT	CSVEPGGTDTQYF
.	TRBV3-1/TRBV3-2	TRBJ2-7	few	TGTGCCAGCAGCCAAATCGGGACACCTCGGCGCGAGCAGTACTTC	CASSQIGTPRREQYF
.	TRBV27	TRBJ2-1	.	TGTGCCAGCAACCCAACCGGAGCCTACTTGATCGATGAGCAGTTCTTC	CASNPTGAYLIDEQFF
.	TRBV5-5	TRBJ1-2	.	TGTGCCAGCAGCCCAAGTGGGGGGGGTCAATATGGCTACACCTTC	CASSPSGGGQYGYTF
.	TRBV21-1	TRBJ2-5	.	TGTGCCAGCAGCAAAGACCCTCCGGTCAGGGCTGGAATTGATCAAGAGACCCAGTACTTC	CASSKDPPVRAGIDQETQYF
.	TRBV29-1	TRBJ1-1	once	TGCAGCTCCGTTCGGGGGATGAACACTGAAGCTTTCTTT	CSSVRGMNTEAFF
.	TRBV7-9	TRBJ1-4	.	TGTGCCAGCAGCTTAGCGGGTACAGCAACTAATGAAAAACTGTTTTTT	CASSLAGTATNEKLFF
.	TRBV5-1	TRBJ2-4	.	TGCGCCAGCAGAGGGGGGGAAGCCAAAAACATTCAGTACTTC	CASRGGEAKNIQYF
TRBD1	TRBV5-6	TRBJ1-2	.	TGTGCCAGCAGCCCCAGGGGGCGCAACTATGGCTACACCTTC	CASSPRGRNYGYTF
.	TRBV5-1	TRBJ1-4	.	TGCGCCAGCAGCTTGGGTCTGGGGACTTATGAAAAACTGTTTTTT	CASSLGLGTYEKLFF
TRBD2	TRBV5-1	TRBJ2-1	.	TGCGCCAGCAGCTCGGGACTAGCGGGAGTAAATGAGCAGTTCTTC	CASSSGLAGVNEQFF
.	TRBV24-1	TRBJ1-6	.	TGTGCCACCAGGTTCAGGGCCAAGAATTCACCCCTCCACTTT	CATRFRAKNSPLHF
TRBD1	TRBV30	TRBJ2-2	.	TGTGCCTGGAGTCGGGACAGGGGCGGCACCGGGGAGCTGTTTTTT	CAWSRDRGGTGELFF
.	TRBV28	TRBJ1-6	once	TGTGCCAGCACAGGTCTTAATTCACCCCTCCACTTT	CASTGLNSPLHF
TRBD2	TRBV5-1	TRBJ2-1	.	TGCGCCAGCAACAAAGCGGGGACCTCCTACAATGAGCAGTTCTTC	CASNKAGTSYNEQFF
.	TRBV6-5	TRBJ2-6	.	TGTGCCAGCAACAGTCTTTCTGGGGCCAACGTCCTGACTTTC	CASNSLSGANVLTF
.	TRBV19	TRBJ2-5	many	TGTGCCAGTAGTATTCGGCGGGGAGAAGAGACCCAGTACTTC	CASSIRRGEETQYF
TRBD2	TRBV2	TRBJ2-7	.	TGTGCCAGCAGTGAAGAAAGCGGGGTCACCTACGAGCAGTACTTC	CASSEESGVTYEQYF
TRBD1	TRBV7-2	TRBJ1-3	.	TGTGCCAGCACTCAGGGGGCTTGGGGAAACACCATATATTTT	CASTQGAWGNTIYF